Below, 21 T cell receptor beta chains from the same sample are listed, as sequenced in a study of OX40 agonist ivuxolimab in advanced cancers. The repertoire was sequenced with immunoSEQ multiplex PCR; TCRdb's copy has only in-frame clones and lacks some. The sample holds tens of thousands of clones, about 87% seen once. The source was CD4+ or CD8+ T cells sorted from blood, collected in a trial of the OX40 agonist ivuxolimab. The receptors here all came from an adult with an advanced solid tumor such as melanoma, head and neck, liver or kidney cancer.

This sequence joins TRBV6-5 and TRBJ2-7; 8 bases are a match to TRBD1. This CDR3 region has 14 residues. Trimming removed 6 bases from V and 1 base from J; junction bases left unmatched: 5. The germline CDR1 and CDR2 sequences are MNHEY and SVGAGI. The CDR3 bases are TGTGCCAGCAGCACTACAGGGGGTTCCTACGAGCAGTACTTC. Its protein product is CASSTTGGSYEQYF.

The J gene is TRBJ1-3, the V gene TRBV5-4, with D hard to call. This CDR3 contains 16 residues. The germline V and J ends were trimmed by 0 bases and 0 bases, with 10 bases remaining between them. Germline values: CDR1 SGHNT, CDR2 YYREEE (reference sequence). The CDR3 DNA reads as TGTGCCAGCAGCTTGGCGACTGGATACTCTGGAAACACCATATATTTT. Translation gives CASSLATGYSGNTIYF. Full variable domain (outside the CDR3, taken from reference TRBV5-4 and TRBJ1-3): ETGVTQSPTHLIKTRGQQVTLRCSSQSGHNTVSWYQQALGQGPQFIFQYYREEENGRGNFPPRFSGLQFPNYSSELNVNALELDDSALYLCASSLATGYSGNTIYFGEGSWLTVV.

The rearrangement joins TRBV11-2 to TRBJ1-1, with D perhaps TRBD1 (5 bases). Germline loops: CDR1 SGHAT, CDR2 FQNNGV. The V gene lost 4 bases and the J gene lost 8 bases, with 17 bases spanning the gap. The CDR3 is 14 amino acids. The DNA of the CDR3 is TGTGCCAGCAGCTCCACCGCTAGGCGGGGGGAAGCTTTCTTT. Amino acid sequence: CASSSTARRGEAFF. The full variable domain, rest sourced from reference TRBV11-2 and TRBJ1-1, is EAGVAQSPRYKIIEKRQSVAFWCNPISGHATLYWYQQILGQGPKLLIQFQNNGVVDDSQLPKDRFSAERLKGVDSTLKIQPAKLEDSAVYLCASSSTARRGEAFFGQGTRLTVV.

This clone occurred a few times. The rearrangement links TRBV4-3 to TRBJ1-6, with D perhaps matching TRBD1 (5 bases). V lost 0 bases and J lost 9, with 9 bases in between. Germline CDR1 and CDR2: LGHNA and YSLEER. The CDR3 totals 14 residues. The CDR3 sequence: CASSQDRVFSPLHF. The CDR3 region has the DNA TGCGCCAGCAGCCAAGACAGGGTTTTTTCACCCCTCCACTTT.

In this sample, this clone turned up once. V and J are TRBV19 and TRBJ1-1; D is undetermined. The CDR3 is 12 amino acids. V shed 6 bases and J shed 1 base, with 6 bases lying between them. Germline loops: CDR1 LNHDA, CDR2 SQIVND (reference sequence). CDR3 DNA sequence: TGTGCCAGTAGGATCGGGAACACTGAAGCTTTCTTT. This gives the protein CASRIGNTEAFF.

For the CDR3, the DNA is TGCGCCAGCAGCCAAGTGGCGGGAGCCGTTGAGCAGTTCTTC. Translated: CASSQVAGAVEQFF. The chain employs TRBV4-3 and TRBJ2-1; TRBD2 agrees at 7 bases. This CDR3 is 14 amino acids long. CDR1 and CDR2 (germline): LGHNA, YSLEER. V was clipped by 1 base and J by 9 bases; unmatched bases: 6.

The chain has TRBV21-1 and TRBJ1-1. TRBV21-1 counts as a pseudogene. The CDR3 contains 11 residues. The CDR3 region has the DNA TGTGCCAGCAGCAATCTTTCTGAAGCTTTCTTT. Translation: CASSNLSEAFF.

The genes are TRBV9 and TRBJ2-2, with 10 positions matching TRBD2. The length of the CDR3 is 16 residues. With V trimmed by 4 bases and J by 3 bases, 6 bases remained unmatched. In germline, CDR1 is SGDLS, CDR2 YYNGEE. The CDR3 is CASSYTSGVDTGELFF. As DNA, the CDR3 is TGTGCCAGCAGCTATACTAGCGGGGTAGACACCGGGGAGCTGTTTTTT.

This clone showed up just once. The J gene is TRBJ1-6, the V gene TRBV25-1; D remains unclear. Germline CDR1 and CDR2: MGHDK and SYGVNS. The CDR3 runs to 14 residues. V lost 2 bases, J lost 9 bases, and 11 bases lay in between. In DNA form, the CDR3 reads TGTGCCAGCAGTGAAGGCTTTGTTTTTTCACCCCTCCACTTT. The encoded protein is CASSEGFVFSPLHF. Complete variable domain (other parts from reference TRBV25-1 and TRBJ1-6): EADIYQTPRYLVIGTGKKITLECSQTMGHDKMYWYQQDPGMELHLIHYSYGVNSTEKGDLSSESTVSRIRTEHFPLTLESARPSHTSQYLCASSEGFVFSPLHFGNGTRLTVT.

The chain has TRBV13 and TRBJ2-5; 13 nucleotides line up with TRBD2. This CDR3 region has 16 residues. The germline CDR1 and CDR2 sequences are PRHDT and FYEKMQ (reference sequence). The ends lost 0 bases at V and 2 bases at J; junction bases unmatched: 0. The CDR3 protein is CASSLGTSGGQETQYF. The CDR3 DNA is TGTGCCAGCAGCTTAGGGACTAGCGGGGGGCAAGAGACCCAGTACTTC.

This clone was recorded a few times. The chain carries TRBV7-6 and TRBJ2-5, with D maybe TRBD1 (5 bases). The germline V gene has CDR1 SGHVS and CDR2 FNYEAQ. V lost 5 bases to trimming and J lost 5 bases, with 24 bases between them. The CDR3 runs to 17 residues. The CDR3 reads CASSPTGGQRIGETQYF. The CDR3 nucleotides are TGTGCCAGCAGCCCCACGGGCGGACAACGTATAGGGGAGACCCAGTACTTC.

The chain carries TRBV7-8 and TRBJ2-7; 10 nucleotides line up with TRBD2. Germline assignment: CDR1 SGHVS and CDR2 FQNEAQ. Germline trimming cut 5 bases from V and 1 base from J; bases unmatched to any gene: 8. This CDR3 spans 16 amino acids. DNA of the CDR3: TGTGCCAGCAGCCACAGCGGGGGGGGTCGATCCTACGAGCAGTACTTC. It yields the protein CASSHSGGGRSYEQYF.

V usage is TRBV11-2 and J usage is TRBJ2-1; 10 positions agree with TRBD2. The CDR3 is 15 amino acids. The V gene end was trimmed by 5 bases and the J gene end by 6 bases; junction bases not matched to a gene: 7. Per the germline V gene, CDR1 is SGHAT and CDR2 is FQNNGV. The CDR3 reads CASSTKRGGLNEQFF. The DNA for the CDR3 is TGTGCCAGCAGCACCAAGCGGGGGGGCCTCAATGAGCAGTTCTTC.

This sequence joins TRBV29-1 and TRBJ1-4; 11 nucleotides line up with TRBD1. V was clipped by 4 bases and J by 5 bases; unmatched bases: 6. The CDR3 has 15 amino acids. CDR1 is SQVTM, CDR2 ANQGSEA, per germline. CDR3 sequence: CSVAGGTGGNEKLFF. CDR3 nucleotide sequence: TGCAGCGTTGCCGGGGGGACAGGGGGGAATGAAAAACTGTTTTTT.

The rearrangement links TRBV21-1 to TRBJ2-6; the table's D call of TRBD1 was not tested on the DNA. TRBV21-1 is annotated as a pseudogene. The CDR3 loop spans 17 amino acids. The CDR3 protein is CASSRDSSFSGANVLTF. Written as DNA, the CDR3 is TGTGCCAGCAGCAGGGACAGCTCTTTTTCTGGGGCCAACGTCCTGACTTTC.

This rearrangement joins TRBV27 to TRBJ2-1; weak D call: TRBD1 (6 bases). The CDR3 extends over 15 amino acids. Germline CDR1 reads MNHEY; CDR2 reads SMNVEV (reference sequence). Trimming cost V 3 bases and J 10 bases, with 19 bases left between them. Here the CDR3 reads CASSFILTGSGEQFF. CDR3 in DNA: TGTGCCAGCAGTTTTATCTTAACAGGGTCGGGGGAGCAGTTCTTC.

This clone was counted between two and nine times. V is TRBV4-1 and J is TRBJ2-1, with 8 positions matching TRBD2. Looked up from germline, CDR1 is MGHRA and CDR2 is YSYEKL. V lost 0 bases to trimming and J lost 8 bases; unmatched junction nucleotides: 9. The CDR3 runs 16 residues. The CDR3 loop reads CASSQEPAGGTDEQFF. The CDR3 bases are TGCGCCAGCAGCCAAGAACCCGCGGGGGGTACGGATGAGCAGTTCTTC.

This clone was detected a few times. The CDR3 DNA is TGTGCCAGCAGCTTAGGCAGCGGGGGCCTATCCTACAATGAGCAGTTCTTC. This sequence encodes CASSLGSGGLSYNEQFF. V gene TRBV7-8 combines with J gene TRBJ2-1; 8 positions match TRBD2. Germline CDR1 is SGHVS and CDR2 is FQNEAQ. This CDR3 has 17 amino acids. V shed 1 base and J 1 base; nucleotides not matched to a gene: 6. The variable domain in full, with the rest retrieved from reference TRBV7-8 and TRBJ2-1, is GAGVSQSPRYKVAKRGQDVALRCDPISGHVSLFWYQQALGQGPEFLTYFQNEAQLDKSGLPSDRFFAERPEGSVSTLKIQRTQQEDSAVYLCASSLGSGGLSYNEQFFGPGTRLTVL.

V is TRBV9 and J is TRBJ2-2; D might be TRBD2 (5 bases). V was clipped by 0 bases and J by 7 bases, with 7 bases between them. This CDR3 is 13 amino acids long. Germline V gene data show CDR1 as SGDLS and CDR2 as YYNGEE. The CDR3 DNA sequence: TGTGCCAGCAGCGTAGGAGGGTTCGGGGAGCTGTTTTTT. This encodes CASSVGGFGELFF.

This chain connects TRBV7-9 to TRBJ2-1, with D perhaps matching TRBD2 (6 bases). V was pared by 5 bases and J by 12 bases, with 17 bases between. The CDR3 has 13 amino acids. Germline values: CDR1 SEHNR, CDR2 FQNEAQ (reference sequence). DNA of the CDR3: TGTGCCAGCAGCGCCGGAGGGGCCCAGGGGCAGTTCTTC. Protein: CASSAGGAQGQFF.

V is TRBV6-5 and J is TRBJ1-5; tentatively, D is TRBD1 (6 bases). Trimming cost V 5 bases and J 6 bases, with 11 bases left between them. Germline V gives CDR1 MNHEY, CDR2 SVGAGI. CDR3 length: 13 residues. The CDR3 nucleotides read TGTGCCAGCAGTCCAGGGGACCGTCAGCCCCAGCATTTT. This codes for CASSPGDRQPQHF.